This T cell receptor beta chain was captured by sequencing in a study of shared clonotypes between healthy human individuals. Study outcomes and limitations: Naive subsets generally had larger estimated richness than memory subsets.

A remark on this clone: Antigen unknown.

Selected positively for CCR7 and CD45RO-negative, naive CD8 cells excluded terminally differentiated effector memory CD45RA+ cells. In the authors' methods: Junction-only immunoSEQ sequences carried no quality scores, so filtering differed. This table comes from immunoSEQ multiplex PCR, and its TCRdb copy is limited to in-frame clones, with some not included. The DNA was the basis for D and trimming; V, J and clone size are from that table. Of 800,000 or so clones listed, 95% to 97% are singletons. This CDR3 has 14 amino acids. V shed 8 bases and J shed 4 bases, with 18 bases lying between them. From germline, CDR1 is LNHDA and CDR2 SQIVND (reference sequence).

This receptor was identified in a man aged 25-40 years in good health. Sequences were obtained from naive CD8+ T cells sorted from blood. The chain links TRBV19 to TRBJ2-7; D is undetermined. The CDR3 loop is CASRRVEWPYEQYF. CDR3 nucleotides: TGTGCCAGTCGTCGGGTAGAGTGGCCTTACGAGCAGTACTTC.